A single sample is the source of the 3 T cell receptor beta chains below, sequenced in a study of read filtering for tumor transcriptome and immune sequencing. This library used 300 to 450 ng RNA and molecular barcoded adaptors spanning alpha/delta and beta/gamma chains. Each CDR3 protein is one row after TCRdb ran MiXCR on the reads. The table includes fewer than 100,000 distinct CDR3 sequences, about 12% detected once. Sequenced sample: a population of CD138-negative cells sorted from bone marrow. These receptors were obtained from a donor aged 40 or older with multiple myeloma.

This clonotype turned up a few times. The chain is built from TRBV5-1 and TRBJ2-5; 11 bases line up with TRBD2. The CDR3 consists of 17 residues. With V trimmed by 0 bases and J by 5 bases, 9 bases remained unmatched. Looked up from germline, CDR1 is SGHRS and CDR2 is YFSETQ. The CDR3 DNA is TGCGCCAGCAGCTTGGCCCTTCTAGCGGGAGGAGGGGAGACCCAGTACTTC. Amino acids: CASSLALLAGGGETQYF.

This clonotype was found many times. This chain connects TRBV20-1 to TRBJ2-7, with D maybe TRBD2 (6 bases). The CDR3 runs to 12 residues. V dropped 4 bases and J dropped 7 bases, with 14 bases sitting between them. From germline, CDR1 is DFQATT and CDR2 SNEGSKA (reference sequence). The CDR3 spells CSAIWRAGEQYF. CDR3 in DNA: TGCAGTGCTATTTGGAGGGCGGGTGAGCAGTACTTC.

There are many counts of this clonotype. The CDR3 spells CASSLRDPTNTEAFF. CDR3 bases: TGCGCCAGCAGCCTCAGGGATCCAACGAACACTGAAGCTTTCTTT. The V and J genes are TRBV5-1 and TRBJ1-1; TRBD1 might be the D (5 bases). The CDR3 extends over 15 amino acids. Germline lookup yields CDR1 SGHRS and CDR2 YFSETQ. V dropped 4 bases and J dropped 1 base, with 14 bases sitting between them.